These 6 T cell receptor beta chains came from one sample sequenced in a study of tumor and adjacent non-tumor tissue in lung cancer. The library came from three nested PCR rounds adapted from ARM-PCR protocols. Each CDR3 protein gets one entry after TCRdb re-called the multiplex PCR reads with MiXCR. Of 60,000 to 85,000 distinct CDR3 sequences listed, around 73% were seen once; the top ten hold 28%. The template was RNA from unsorted bulk tissue. What was sequenced was lung tumor tissue. Every receptor here comes from a man aged 60-69 years with non-small cell lung cancer.

In this sample, this clonotype turned up many times. Its ends do not fully match the called genes, so a read error is possible. V is TRBV28 and J is TRBJ2-5; the D is unclear. Germline V gene lookup returns CDR1 MDHEN and CDR2 SYDVKM. The CDR3 length is 11 residues. The CDR3 nucleotides are TGTGCCTGCAGTTTTGCAGAGACCCAGTACTTC. It encodes CACSFAETQYF.

To note about this clonotype: Relative to the germline gene, one junction end is altered; a read error may explain this. V and J are TRBV6-5 and TRBJ2-2; D assignment may be TRBD1 or TRBD2 (5 bases each). The CDR3 is 14 amino acids. Germline CDR1 is MNHEY and CDR2 is SVGAGI. CDR3 sequence (DNA): TGTGCCAGCAAACAGGAAATAGGCACCTGGGAGCTGTTATTT. As protein: CASKQEIGTWELLF.

The chain links TRBV29-1 to TRBJ1-1; 9 bases line up with TRBD1. The CDR3 is 13 amino acids. V lost 6 bases to trimming and J lost 7 bases; unmatched junction nucleotides: 9. Germline lookup yields CDR1 SQVTM and CDR2 ANQGSEA. The DNA of the CDR3 is TGCAGCGTCTCGACAGGGGGGGACATTGAAGCTTTCTTT. As protein: CSVSTGGDIEAFF.

The chain recombines TRBV6-5 with TRBJ2-2, with D perhaps TRBD2 (7 bases). V gave up 11 bases and J gave up 0 bases, with 19 bases separating them. This CDR3 is built from 16 residues. The germline CDR1 and CDR2 sequences are MNHEY and SVGAGI. This CDR3 is CAGTSRGAPNTGELFF. CDR3 coding DNA: TGTGCCGGCACCAGTCGGGGGGCGCCGAACACCGGGGAGCTGTTTTTT.

To note about this clonotype: A single base separates this from a much larger clone, so it may be a read error. The chain joins TRBV28 to TRBJ2-4; TRBD1 matches at 10 bases. The V segment lost 6 bases and the J segment 2 bases; nucleotides outside the gene matches: 16. The CDR3 is 19 amino acids. CDR1 is MDHEN and CDR2 is SYDVKM in the germline V gene. CDR3 DNA sequence: TGTGCCAGCAGGCCATCGACAGGGGGCTCCAGCGCAACCAAAAACATTCAGTACTTC. Amino acids: CASRPSTGGSSATKNIQYF.

This clonotype showed up just a few times. V gene TRBV6-6 combines with J gene TRBJ2-7, with TRBD2 as a possible D gene (6 bases). The CDR3 has 18 residues. V was trimmed by 2 bases and J by 10 bases, leaving 30 bases between them. Looked up from germline, CDR1 is MNHNY and CDR2 is SVGAGI (reference sequence). CDR3 nucleotide sequence: TGTGCCAGCAGTTACGGGGGGATAAGGGGAGGTATCTCTTACAAACAGTACTTC. Translation gives CASSYGGIRGGISYKQYF.